The sequence of this TCR beta chain was determined in a study of early T cells in non-severe SARS-CoV-2 infection. This clonotype was detected only a few times. CDR1 and CDR2 from the germline V gene are SQVTM and ANQGSEA. Trimming left V 3 bases short and J 0 bases short, with 6 bases between. The CDR3 has 12 amino acids. One entry per CDR3 protein results from TCRdb running MiXCR on the 5' RACE reads. The data show some 53,000 distinct CDR3 sequences, around 7.5% seen once. The receptor comes from an adult who was a healthcare worker with PCR-confirmed SARS-CoV-2 infection or an uninfected control (not recorded which). Sequenced sample: whole blood. This chain links TRBV29-1 with TRBJ2-7, with a possible D match to TRBD2 (6 bases). The CDR3 sequence is CSVDGSSYEQYF. In nucleotides, the CDR3 is TGCAGCGTTGACGGGAGCTCCTACGAGCAGTACTTC.